This passage covers 30 T cell receptor beta chains from one sample sequenced in a study of Ad26.COV2.S vaccination and SARS-CoV-2 variants. Method: immunoSEQ multiplex PCR; TCRdb's copy keeps in-frame clones and lacks some. The profile shows a few hundred thousand clones, roughly 90% of them singletons. The treatment was: 15 to 20 received Ad26.COV2.S at low or high dose, single or two shots; about 5 received placebo; per-sample allocation not given. Samples analyzed were those drawn on day 63 after the first vaccine or placebo injection. The sequences come from peripheral blood, collected in a trial of Ad26.COV2.S vaccine versus placebo. The receptors were sampled from a person aged 18-60 years who received the Ad26.COV2.S COVID-19 vaccine or a placebo.

This sequence joins TRBV16 and TRBJ2-7; weak D call: TRBD1 (6 bases). The V gene's germline CDR1 is KGHSY and CDR2 FQNENV. The V gene lost 4 bases and the J gene lost 3 bases, with 13 bases spanning the gap. CDR3 size: 14 residues. The CDR3 is CASSPRGHNYEQYF. DNA of the CDR3: TGTGCCAGCAGCCCACGGGGACACAACTACGAGCAGTACTTC.

This clone was counted only a few times. The chain combines TRBV5-1 with TRBJ2-2; 11 positions match TRBD2. The V gene's germline CDR1 is SGHRS and CDR2 YFSETQ. After removal of 7 bases from V and 4 bases from J, the junction contained 9 bases not matched to a gene. The length of the CDR3 is 16 residues. The CDR3 is CASSLAGGRFTGELFF. DNA of the CDR3: TGCGCCAGCTCCTTAGCGGGGGGGCGATTCACCGGGGAGCTGTTTTTT.

The chain couples TRBV24-1 to TRBJ1-3; perhaps TRBD1 as D (6 bases). The ends were cut back, 4 bases at V and 0 bases at J, with 21 bases in the middle. Germline V CDR1 and CDR2: KGHDR, SFDVKD. The CDR3 spans 19 residues. CDR3 in amino acids: CATSEDSQGRANSGNTIYF. The CDR3 region has the DNA TGTGCCACCAGTGAGGATTCACAGGGACGGGCAAACTCTGGAAACACCATATATTTT.

This rearrangement joins TRBV2 to TRBJ1-1; unclear D gene. Trimming shortened V by 10 bases and J by 5 bases, and 11 bases separated the two germline ends. Germline V gene lookup returns CDR1 SNHLY and CDR2 FYNNEI. The CDR3 extends over 11 amino acids. This CDR3 is CAIRVGTEAFF. The CDR3 coding sequence is TGTGCCATTAGGGTGGGAACTGAAGCTTTCTTT. Full variable domain (remainder filled in from reference TRBV2 and TRBJ1-1): EPEVTQTPSHQVTQMGQEVILRCVPISNHLYFYWYRQILGQKVEFLVSFYNNEISEKSEIFDDQFSVERPDGSNFTLKIRSTKLEDSAMYFCAIRVGTEAFFGQGTRLTVV.

Only one count was recorded for this clone. The genes are TRBV6-5 and TRBJ1-2; a possible D gene is TRBD1 (5 bases). The CDR3 spans 12 residues. V was pared by 11 bases and J by 6 bases, with 16 bases between. From germline, CDR1 is MNHEY and CDR2 SVGAGI. CDR3 sequence (DNA): TGTGCCTCCCTAGGGGTGGAGGATGGCTACACCTTC. Its translation is CASLGVEDGYTF.

This chain joins TRBV19 and TRBJ1-5; TRBD1 matches at 7 bases. The CDR3 has 17 amino acids. The V and J ends lost 2 bases and 3 bases, in that order; junction bases with no gene match: 10. CDR1 and CDR2 (germline): LNHDA, SQIVND (reference sequence). The CDR3 reads CASSISPGTVANQPQHF. The CDR3 coding sequence is TGTGCCAGTAGTATATCACCCGGGACAGTAGCCAATCAGCCCCAGCATTTT.

This chain uses TRBV6-5 with TRBJ1-2, with 7 positions matching TRBD1. Germline V lookup: CDR1 MNHEY, CDR2 SVGAGI. The CDR3 runs to 14 residues. V trimming: 2 bases; J trimming: 4 bases; junction bases outside the gene matches: 4. CDR3 sequence reads: CASSYEAGGYGYTF. CDR3 bases: TGTGCCAGCAGTTACGAGGCAGGGGGCTATGGCTACACCTTC.

V is TRBV25-1 and J is TRBJ1-4; TRBD1 matches at 8 bases. CDR3 length: 13 residues. V was pared by 8 bases and J by 6 bases, with 5 bases of the junction left unmatched. The V gene's germline CDR1 is MGHDK and CDR2 SYGVNS. CDR3 protein: CASSSGGDEKLFF. The CDR3 coding sequence is TGTGCCAGCTCGTCAGGGGGCGATGAAAAACTGTTTTTT. The full variable domain, completed using reference TRBV25-1 and TRBJ1-4, is EADIYQTPRYLVIGTGKKITLECSQTMGHDKMYWYQQDPGMELHLIHYSYGVNSTEKGDLSSESTVSRIRTEHFPLTLESARPSHTSQYLCASSSGGDEKLFFGSGTQLSVL.

As concerns this clone: It is unclear where the CDR3 begins or ends on the DNA, so no DNA is shown, and the CDR3 is as TCRdb lists it. The genes are TRBV6-5 and TRBJ2-1; the DNA was not used to check the table's D call, TRBD2. Germline V gene data show CDR1 as MNHEY and CDR2 as SVGAGI. The CDR3 extends over 15 residues, inclusive of both ends. The CDR3 loop reads CASSTSGLAGVAPFF.

This chain joins TRBV19 and TRBJ2-3, with TRBD2 identical over 15 bases. This CDR3 has 17 residues. Per the germline V gene, CDR1 is LNHDA and CDR2 is SQIVND (reference sequence). V was pared by 3 bases and J by 6 bases, with 7 bases of the junction left unmatched. CDR3 region: CASSIRGLAGGRDTQYF. The CDR3 nucleotides read TGTGCCAGTAGTATTAGGGGACTAGCGGGAGGAAGGGATACGCAGTATTTT.

In its sample, this clone was seen once. The V gene is TRBV28, the J gene TRBJ2-7, with a tentative D call TRBD2 (5 bases). CDR3 size: 12 residues. The germline CDR1 and CDR2 sequences are MDHEN and SYDVKM. Trimming stripped 4 bases from V and 3 bases from J, with 7 bases between. CDR3: CASSSAVYEQYV. Here the CDR3 DNA reads TGTGCCAGCAGTTCAGCGGTCTACGAGCAGTACGTC.

This clone has only one observation. The chain uses TRBV11-2 and TRBJ2-5, with D perhaps matching TRBD1 or TRBD2 (5 bases each). Germline CDR1 reads SGHAT; CDR2 reads FQNNGV. V gave up 7 bases and J gave up 5 bases, with 20 bases separating them. The CDR3 has 15 amino acids. As DNA, the CDR3 is TGTGCCAGCACACTGGACTCTGGGGGTGGGGAGACCCAGTACTTC. This gives the protein CASTLDSGGGETQYF.

This clone was observed a single time. The genes are TRBV27 and TRBJ1-1; 9 nucleotides line up with TRBD1. Germline CDR1 MNHEY, CDR2 SMNVEV (reference sequence). Trimming at V came to 6 bases and at J to 1 base, leaving 12 bases not matched to a gene. The CDR3 runs 17 residues. In nucleotides, the CDR3 is TGTGCCAGCAGCGAACAGGGGGCGCCGGGCGCGAACACTGAAGCTTTCTTT. Amino acid sequence: CASSEQGAPGANTEAFF.

The chain employs TRBV19 and TRBJ1-5, with TRBD1 matching over 8 bases. With 7 bases clipped from V and 3 bases from J, the junction kept 11 bases outside the gene matches. The length of the CDR3 is 16 residues. CDR1 and CDR2 (germline): LNHDA, SQIVND (reference sequence). CDR3 residues: CASIRTGNTPNQPQHF. The CDR3, as DNA: TGTGCCAGTATCCGGACAGGGAATACCCCCAATCAGCCCCAGCATTTT.

The V gene is TRBV7-6, the J gene TRBJ1-3; the D is unclear. The germline V gene has CDR1 SGHVS and CDR2 FNYEAQ. Trimming took 5 bases from V and 4 from J, leaving 9 bases between them. This CDR3 region has 13 residues. The CDR3, as DNA: TGTGCCAGCAGCCCGGAGTTGGGAAACACCATATATTTT. Encoded protein: CASSPELGNTIYF. Together with reference TRBV7-6 and TRBJ1-3, the CDR3 gives the full variable domain: GAGVSQSPRYKVTKRGQDVALRCDPISGHVSLYWYRQALGQGPEFLTYFNYEAQQDKSGLPNDRFSAERPEGSISTLTIQRTEQRDSAMYRCASSPELGNTIYFGEGSWLTVV.

This chain connects TRBV2 to TRBJ2-3; D is possibly TRBD2 (5 bases). The CDR3 extends over 13 amino acids. CDR1 and CDR2 from the germline V gene are SNHLY and FYNNEI. V lost 8 bases, J lost 5 bases, and 14 bases lay in between. This CDR3 is CASREGSQDTQYF. CDR3 bases: TGTGCCAGCCGCGAGGGATCGCAAGATACGCAGTATTTT.

The chain has TRBV4-2 and TRBJ2-1, with TRBD2 matching 7 bases. V was clipped by 2 bases and J by 4 bases; unmatched bases: 8. CDR1 LGHNA and CDR2 YNFKEQ come from the germline V gene. The CDR3 contains 16 residues. CDR3 coding DNA: TGTGCCAGCAGCCAACTTGGCGGGAGTAAATACAATGAGCAGTTCTTC. Amino acid sequence: CASSQLGGSKYNEQFF.

The rearrangement links TRBV5-1 to TRBJ2-6; possible D gene TRBD1, 6 bases. The germline V gene encodes CDR1 SGHRS and CDR2 YFSETQ. The CDR3 runs 17 residues. Trimming removed 4 bases at V and 0 bases at J, with 14 bases between. The CDR3 sequence is CASSEDRSFSGANVLTF. The CDR3 DNA reads TGCGCCAGCAGCGAGGACAGATCCTTCTCTGGGGCCAACGTCCTGACTTTC.

The chain links TRBV5-6 to TRBJ1-2; 7 nucleotides agree with TRBD1. The CDR3 length is 16 residues. J was trimmed by 4 bases and V by 4 bases; bases with no gene match: 13. CDR1 is SGHDT, CDR2 YYEEEE, per germline. This CDR3 reads CASSPRQGPAFYGYTF. The CDR3 bases are TGTGCCAGCAGCCCCCGACAGGGCCCTGCCTTCTATGGCTACACCTTC.

V is TRBV6-2 or TRBV6-3 and J is TRBJ1-5; 7 bases line up with TRBD1. Germline CDR1 is MNHEY and CDR2 is SVGEGT. V shed 2 bases, J shed 2 bases, and the junction held 6 bases outside the gene matches. The CDR3 has 16 residues. The CDR3: CASSYGQARGNQPQHF. CDR3 nucleotides: TGTGCCAGCAGTTACGGACAGGCTCGCGGCAATCAGCCCCAGCATTTT.

This clone has just one count. The chain is built from TRBV6-1 and TRBJ1-5; D unresolved. The length of the CDR3 is 15 residues. Germline loops: CDR1 MNHNS, CDR2 SASEGT. V lost 10 bases to trimming and J lost 5 bases, with 21 bases between them. CDR3 loop: CATEAGRLTDQPQHF. Written as DNA, the CDR3 is TGTGCCACCGAGGCGGGCCGCCTTACGGATCAGCCCCAGCATTTT.

The V call is TRBV27, the J call TRBJ1-5; 7 bases align to TRBD1. J lost 2 bases, V lost 5 bases, and 3 bases had no gene match. The CDR3 spans 14 residues. CDR1 MNHEY and CDR2 SMNVEV come from the germline V gene (reference sequence). The chain's CDR3 is CASSNQGGNQPQHF. CDR3 nucleotide sequence: TGTGCCAGCAGTAATCAGGGGGGCAATCAGCCCCAGCATTTT.

This CDR3 reads CASSTGTGSLNTEAFF. DNA of the CDR3: TGTGCCAGCAGCACCGGGACAGGGAGTCTCAACACTGAAGCTTTCTTT. The chain links TRBV5-4 to TRBJ1-1; 9 bases are a match to TRBD1. The J segment lost 2 bases and the V segment lost 4 bases, leaving 9 bases of the junction unmatched. Germline V lookup: CDR1 SGHNT, CDR2 YYREEE (reference sequence). The CDR3 has 16 amino acids.

In DNA, the CDR3 is TGTGCCAGCAGCCAAGTTAGGGGGGCTGAAGCTTTCTTT. This sequence encodes CASSQVRGAEAFF. The chain uses TRBV14 and TRBJ1-1, with D perhaps TRBD1 (6 bases). This CDR3 spans 13 amino acids. The V gene lost 1 base and the J gene lost 6 bases, with 9 bases spanning the gap. CDR1 SGHDN and CDR2 FVKESK come from the germline V gene. The full variable domain, in which reference TRBV14 and TRBJ1-1 provide the parts outside the CDR3, is EAGVTQFPSHSVIEKGQTVTLRCDPISGHDNLYWYRRVMGKEIKFLLHFVKESKQDESGMPNNRFLAERTGGTYSTLKVQPAELEDSGVYFCASSQVRGAEAFFGQGTRLTVV.

This clone has a single count. This rearrangement joins TRBV29-1 to TRBJ1-1; TRBD1 matches 7 bases. Trimming took 4 bases from V and 2 from J; bases not matched to a gene: 10. The CDR3 length is 15 residues. Per the germline V gene, CDR1 is SQVTM and CDR2 is ANQGSEA. In DNA form, the CDR3 reads TGCAGCGTTGTATTGATGGGACAGATAAACACTGAAGCTTTCTTT. Its translation: CSVVLMGQINTEAFF.

The chain recombines TRBV10-1 with TRBJ2-5; D ambiguous. The CDR3 length is 12 residues. Trimming took 4 bases from V and 4 from J, leaving 7 bases between them. Germline V gene sequence: CDR1 WNHNN, CDR2 SYGVQD (reference sequence). CDR3 DNA: TGCGCCAGCAGTGGGGTTGGAGAGACCCAGTACTTC. This sequence encodes CASSGVGETQYF.

The V gene is TRBV7-9, the J gene TRBJ2-3; 9 bases line up with TRBD2. Germline V CDR1 and CDR2: SEHNR, FQNEAQ (reference sequence). Trimming cost V 4 bases and J 3 bases; bases outside gene matches: 2. This CDR3 is 14 amino acids long. The DNA for the CDR3 is TGTGCCAGCAGCTCTAGCGGGGCAACAGATACGCAGTATTTT. Its protein product is CASSSSGATDTQYF. Together with reference TRBV7-9 and TRBJ2-3, the CDR3 gives the full variable domain: DTGVSQNPRHKITKRGQNVTFRCDPISEHNRLYWYRQTLGQGPEFLTYFQNEAQLEKSRLLSDRFSAERPKGSFSTLEIQRTEQGDSAMYLCASSSSGATDTQYFGPGTRLTVL.

The CDR3 bases are TGTGCCAGCAGTTCACGACAGGGGCTTGGGGGCACTGAAGCTTTCTTT. Translating it yields CASSSRQGLGGTEAFF. This chain joins TRBV27 and TRBJ1-1; 8 positions agree with TRBD1. J gave up 4 bases and V 4 bases, and 11 bases lay outside the gene matches. CDR3 length equals 16 residues. From germline, CDR1 is MNHEY and CDR2 SMNVEV (reference sequence).

This chain uses TRBV10-1 with TRBJ2-3; 9 nucleotides agree with TRBD2. CDR1 and CDR2 (germline): WNHNN, SYGVQD (reference sequence). The CDR3 runs to 16 residues. With V trimmed by 6 bases and J by 1 base, 8 bases remained unmatched. CDR3 coding DNA: TGCGCCAGCAGCCCCGGGACTAGCTTCGGCACAGATACGCAGTATTTT. This encodes CASSPGTSFGTDTQYF.

The V and J genes are TRBV20-1 and TRBJ1-2; D is possibly TRBD1 (5 bases). The CDR3 totals 11 residues. V lost 6 bases, J lost 5 bases, and 10 bases lay in between. Per the germline V gene, CDR1 is DFQATT and CDR2 is SNEGSKA (reference sequence). Here the CDR3 DNA reads TGCAGTGCCGGGGCTGAGTATGGCTACACCTTC. Amino acids: CSAGAEYGYTF.